This T cell receptor beta chain was recovered during a study of T cells expressing NK-cell markers. Overall study context: Seven donors tested HCMV-seropositive and one tested seronegative among the eight sequenced. Study-wide points: For a few donors, these clonotypes were likewise the leading ones in the CD3+CD56-NKG2C+ fraction.

Worth noting for this clonotype: Its antigen is undetermined.

The authors generated TCR beta cDNA through 5'RACE template switching with UMIs. From its re-call of the 5' RACE reads, TCRdb lists each CDR3 protein once, without DNA. Its clone listing holds under 600,000 distinct CDR3 sequences. The CDR3 sequence is 16 residues long. CDR1 is LNHDA, CDR2 SQIVND, per germline (reference sequence). This receptor was taken from a woman between 50 and 59 years old in good health. Sequencing was done on a sample of blood T cells: a sorted CD56 or NKG2C T cell subset, CD4+ or CD8+ T cells, or bulk PBMC T cells (not recorded which). The rearrangement uses TRBV19 and TRBJ1-6; TCRdb selects TRBD1, and the lack of DNA leaves this call unchecked. The CDR3: CASSEQGWGHNSPLHF.